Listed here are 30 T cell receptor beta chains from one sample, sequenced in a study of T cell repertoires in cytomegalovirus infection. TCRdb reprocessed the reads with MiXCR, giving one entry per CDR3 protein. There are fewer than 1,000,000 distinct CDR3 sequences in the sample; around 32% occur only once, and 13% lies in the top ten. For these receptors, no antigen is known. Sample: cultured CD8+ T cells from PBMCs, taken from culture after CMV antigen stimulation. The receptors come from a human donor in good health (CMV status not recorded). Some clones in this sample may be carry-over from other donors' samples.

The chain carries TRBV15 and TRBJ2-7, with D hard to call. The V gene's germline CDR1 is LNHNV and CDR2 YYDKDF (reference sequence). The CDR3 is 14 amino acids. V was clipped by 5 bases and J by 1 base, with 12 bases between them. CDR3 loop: CATSVGPTSYEQYF. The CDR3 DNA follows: TGTGCCACCAGCGTAGGCCCCACATCCTACGAGCAGTACTTC.

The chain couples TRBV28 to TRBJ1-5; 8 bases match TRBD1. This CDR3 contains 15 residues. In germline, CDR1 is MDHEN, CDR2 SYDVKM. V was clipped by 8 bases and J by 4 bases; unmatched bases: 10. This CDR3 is CASCRQGRRNQPQHF. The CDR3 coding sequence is TGTGCCAGCTGCCGACAGGGGAGGAGAAATCAGCCCCAGCATTTT.

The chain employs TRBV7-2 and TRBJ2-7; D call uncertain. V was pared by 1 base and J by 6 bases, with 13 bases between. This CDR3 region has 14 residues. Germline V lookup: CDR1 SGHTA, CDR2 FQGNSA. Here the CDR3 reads CASSLELPWSEQYV. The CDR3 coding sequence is TGTGCCAGCAGCTTAGAGCTCCCGTGGAGCGAGCAGTACGTC.

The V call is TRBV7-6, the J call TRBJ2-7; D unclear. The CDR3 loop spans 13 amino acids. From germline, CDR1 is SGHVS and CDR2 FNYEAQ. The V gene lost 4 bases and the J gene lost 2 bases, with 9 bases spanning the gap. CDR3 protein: CASSSASTYEQYV. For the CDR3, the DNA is TGTGCCAGCAGCTCCGCCAGTACCTACGAGCAGTACGTC.

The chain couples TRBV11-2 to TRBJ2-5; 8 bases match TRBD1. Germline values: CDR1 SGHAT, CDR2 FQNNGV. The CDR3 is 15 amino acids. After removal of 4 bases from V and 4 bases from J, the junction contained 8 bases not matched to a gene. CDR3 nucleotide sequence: TGTGCCAGCAGCTCGTCTACAGGGGGTTTAGAGACCCAGTACTTC. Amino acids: CASSSSTGGLETQYF. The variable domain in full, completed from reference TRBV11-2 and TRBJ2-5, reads EAGVAQSPRYKIIEKRQSVAFWCNPISGHATLYWYQQILGQGPKLLIQFQNNGVVDDSQLPKDRFSAERLKGVDSTLKIQPAKLEDSAVYLCASSSSTGGLETQYFGPGTRLLVL.

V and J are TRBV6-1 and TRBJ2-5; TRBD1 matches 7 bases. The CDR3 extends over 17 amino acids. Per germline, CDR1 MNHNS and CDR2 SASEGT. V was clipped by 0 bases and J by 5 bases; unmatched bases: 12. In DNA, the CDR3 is TGTGCCAGCAGTGAAGCTTACCTTACAGGGGATGAGGAGACCCAGTACTTC. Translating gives CASSEAYLTGDEETQYF.

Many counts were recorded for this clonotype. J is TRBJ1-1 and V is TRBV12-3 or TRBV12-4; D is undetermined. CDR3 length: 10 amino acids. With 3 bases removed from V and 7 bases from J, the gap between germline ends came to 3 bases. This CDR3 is CASSLDEAFF. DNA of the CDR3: TGTGCCAGCAGTTTGGATGAAGCTTTCTTT.

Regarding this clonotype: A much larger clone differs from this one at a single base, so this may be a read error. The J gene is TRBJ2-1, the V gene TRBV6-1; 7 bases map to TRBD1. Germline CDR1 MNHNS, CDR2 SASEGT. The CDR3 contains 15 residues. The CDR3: CPSSEGTDIYNEQFF. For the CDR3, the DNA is TGTCCCAGCAGTGAGGGGACAGACATTTACAATGAGCAGTTCTTC.

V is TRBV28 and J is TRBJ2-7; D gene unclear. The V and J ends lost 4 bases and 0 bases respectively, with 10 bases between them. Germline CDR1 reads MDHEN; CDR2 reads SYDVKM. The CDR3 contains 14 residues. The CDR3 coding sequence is TGTGCCAGCAGTTCCCTCCGGAGCTCCTACGAGCAGTACGTC. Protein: CASSSLRSSYEQYV.

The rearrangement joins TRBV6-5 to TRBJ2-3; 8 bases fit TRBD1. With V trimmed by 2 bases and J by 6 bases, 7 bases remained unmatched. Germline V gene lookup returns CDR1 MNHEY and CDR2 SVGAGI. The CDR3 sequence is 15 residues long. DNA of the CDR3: TGTGCCAGCAGTTACGGACAGGGAACACTTGATACGCAGTATTTT. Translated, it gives CASSYGQGTLDTQYF.

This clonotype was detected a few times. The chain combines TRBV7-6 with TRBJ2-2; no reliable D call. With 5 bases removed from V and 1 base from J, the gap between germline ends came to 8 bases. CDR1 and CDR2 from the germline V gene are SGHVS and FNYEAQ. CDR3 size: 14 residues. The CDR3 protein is CASSPDWNTGELFF. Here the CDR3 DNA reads TGTGCCAGCAGCCCCGACTGGAACACCGGGGAGCTGTTTTTT.

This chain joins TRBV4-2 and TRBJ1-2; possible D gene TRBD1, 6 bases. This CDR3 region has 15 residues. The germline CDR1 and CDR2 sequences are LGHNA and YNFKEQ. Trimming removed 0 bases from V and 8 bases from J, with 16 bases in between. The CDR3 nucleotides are TGTGCCAGCAGCCAAGAGTGGGTGGGGGCGGACGGCTACACCTTC. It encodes CASSQEWVGADGYTF.

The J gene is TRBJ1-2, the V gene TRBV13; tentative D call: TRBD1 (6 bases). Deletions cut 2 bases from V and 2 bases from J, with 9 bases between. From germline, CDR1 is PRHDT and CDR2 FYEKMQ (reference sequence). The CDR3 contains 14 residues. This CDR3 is CASSLLQGNYGYTF. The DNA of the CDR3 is TGTGCCAGCAGCTTATTGCAGGGGAACTATGGCTACACCTTC.

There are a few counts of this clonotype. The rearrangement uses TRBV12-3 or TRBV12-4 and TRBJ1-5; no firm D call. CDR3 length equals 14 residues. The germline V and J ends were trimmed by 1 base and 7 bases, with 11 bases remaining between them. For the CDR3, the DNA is TGTGCCAGCAGTTTAGGAGACCCAGGCCAGCCCCAGCATTTT. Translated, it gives CASSLGDPGQPQHF.

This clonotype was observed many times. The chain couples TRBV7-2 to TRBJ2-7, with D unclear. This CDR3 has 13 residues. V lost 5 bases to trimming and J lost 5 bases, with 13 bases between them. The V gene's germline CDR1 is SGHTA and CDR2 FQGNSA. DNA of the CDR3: TGTGCCAGCAGCCCGATAGCCGTAGACGAGCAGTACTTC. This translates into CASSPIAVDEQYF.

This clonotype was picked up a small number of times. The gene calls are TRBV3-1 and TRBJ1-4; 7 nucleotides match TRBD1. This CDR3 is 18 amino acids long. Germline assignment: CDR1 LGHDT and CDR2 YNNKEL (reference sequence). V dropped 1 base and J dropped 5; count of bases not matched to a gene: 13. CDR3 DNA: TGTGCCAGCAGCCAAGCAGGACAGTATAACAGGGGAAATGAAAAACTGTTTTTT. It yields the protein CASSQAGQYNRGNEKLFF.

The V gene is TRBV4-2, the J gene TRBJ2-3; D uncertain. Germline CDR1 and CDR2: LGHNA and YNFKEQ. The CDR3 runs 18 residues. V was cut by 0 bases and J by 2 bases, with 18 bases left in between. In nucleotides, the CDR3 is TGTGCCAGCAGCCAAGATCAAGGGCAAGAAGGAGTCACAGATACGCAGTATTTT. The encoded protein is CASSQDQGQEGVTDTQYF.

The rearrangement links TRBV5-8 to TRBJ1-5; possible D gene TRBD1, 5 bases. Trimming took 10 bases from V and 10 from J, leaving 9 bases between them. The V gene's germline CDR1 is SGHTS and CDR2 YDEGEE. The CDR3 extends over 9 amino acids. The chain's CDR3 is CAVDSPQHF. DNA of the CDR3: TGTGCCGTTGACAGTCCCCAGCATTTT. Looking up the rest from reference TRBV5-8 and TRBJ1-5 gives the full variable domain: EAGVTQSPTHLIKTRGQQATLRCSPISGHTSVYWYQQALGLGLQFLLWYDEGEERNRGNFPPRFSGRQFPNYSSELNVNALELEDSALYLCAVDSPQHFGDGTRLSIL.

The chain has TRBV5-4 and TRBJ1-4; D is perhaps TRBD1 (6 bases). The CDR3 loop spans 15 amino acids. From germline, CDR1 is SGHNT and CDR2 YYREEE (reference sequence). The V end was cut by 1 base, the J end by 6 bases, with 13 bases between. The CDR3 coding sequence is TGTGCCAGCAGCTTGAGGGGGGGCGCCGATGAAAAACTGTTTTTT. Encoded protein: CASSLRGGADEKLFF.

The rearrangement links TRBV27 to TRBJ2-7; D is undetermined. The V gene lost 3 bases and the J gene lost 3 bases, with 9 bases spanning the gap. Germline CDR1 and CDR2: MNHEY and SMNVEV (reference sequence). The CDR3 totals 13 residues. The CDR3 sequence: CASSFSGYYEQYF. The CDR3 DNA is TGTGCCAGCAGTTTTTCCGGGTACTACGAGCAGTACTTC.

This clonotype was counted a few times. The CDR3 loop is CASSYAIANTNQETQYF. CDR3 sequence (DNA): TGTGCCAGCAGTTACGCGATAGCGAATACTAACCAAGAGACCCAGTACTTC. The rearrangement joins TRBV6-2 or TRBV6-3 to TRBJ2-5; possibly TRBD2 for D (5 bases). Germline V gene sequence: CDR1 MNHEY, CDR2 SVGEGT. The CDR3 is 17 residues long. V dropped 2 bases and J dropped 0 bases, with 16 bases sitting between them.

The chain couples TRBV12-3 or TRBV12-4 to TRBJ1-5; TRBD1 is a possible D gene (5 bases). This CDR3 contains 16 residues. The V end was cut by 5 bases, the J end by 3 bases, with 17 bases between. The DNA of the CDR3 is TGTGCCAGCAGTCCCGGGACGGAAAGAAACAATCAGCCCCAGCATTTT. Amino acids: CASSPGTERNNQPQHF.

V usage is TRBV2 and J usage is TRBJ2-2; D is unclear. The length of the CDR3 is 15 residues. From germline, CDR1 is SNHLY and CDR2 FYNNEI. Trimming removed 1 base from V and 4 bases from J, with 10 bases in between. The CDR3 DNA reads TGTGCCAGCAGTGAAGTTTTACCGAGCACCGGGGAGCTGTTTTTT. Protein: CASSEVLPSTGELFF.

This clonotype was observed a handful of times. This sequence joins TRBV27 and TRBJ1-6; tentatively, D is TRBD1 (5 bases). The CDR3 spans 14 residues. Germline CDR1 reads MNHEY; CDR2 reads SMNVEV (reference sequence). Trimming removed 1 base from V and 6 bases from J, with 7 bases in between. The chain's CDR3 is CASSLWGGNSPLHF. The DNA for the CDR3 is TGTGCCAGCAGTTTATGGGGGGGTAATTCACCCCTCCACTTT.

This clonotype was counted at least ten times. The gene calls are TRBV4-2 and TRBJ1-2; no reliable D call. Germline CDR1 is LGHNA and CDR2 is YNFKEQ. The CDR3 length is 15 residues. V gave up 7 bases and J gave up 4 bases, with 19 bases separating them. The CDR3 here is CASNGWPNQTYGYTF. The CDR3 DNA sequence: TGTGCCAGCAACGGGTGGCCGAACCAAACCTATGGCTACACCTTC.

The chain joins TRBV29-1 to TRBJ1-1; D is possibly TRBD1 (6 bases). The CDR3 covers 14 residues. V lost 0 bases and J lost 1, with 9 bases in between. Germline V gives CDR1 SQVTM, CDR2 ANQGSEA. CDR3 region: CSVEEGAGNTEAFF. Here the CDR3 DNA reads TGCAGCGTTGAAGAGGGGGCAGGGAACACTGAAGCTTTCTTT. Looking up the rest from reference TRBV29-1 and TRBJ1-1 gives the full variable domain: SAVISQKPSRDICQRGTSLTIQCQVDSQVTMMFWYRQQPGQSLTLIATANQGSEATYESGFVIDKFPISRPNLTFSTLTVSNMSPEDSSIYLCSVEEGAGNTEAFFGQGTRLTVV.

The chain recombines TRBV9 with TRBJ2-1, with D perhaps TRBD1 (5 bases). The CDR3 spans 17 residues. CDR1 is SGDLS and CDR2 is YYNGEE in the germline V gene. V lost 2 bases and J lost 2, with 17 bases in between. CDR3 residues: CASSVGPVHGPYNEQFF. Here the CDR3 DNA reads TGTGCCAGCAGCGTGGGGCCAGTCCATGGACCCTACAATGAGCAGTTCTTC.

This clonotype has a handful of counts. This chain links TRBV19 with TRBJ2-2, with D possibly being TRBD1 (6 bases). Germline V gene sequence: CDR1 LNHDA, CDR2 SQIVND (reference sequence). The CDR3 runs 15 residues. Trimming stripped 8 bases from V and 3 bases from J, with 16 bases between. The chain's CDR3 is CASGQGFLYTGELFF. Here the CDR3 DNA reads TGTGCCAGTGGCCAGGGGTTTCTCTACACCGGGGAGCTGTTTTTT.

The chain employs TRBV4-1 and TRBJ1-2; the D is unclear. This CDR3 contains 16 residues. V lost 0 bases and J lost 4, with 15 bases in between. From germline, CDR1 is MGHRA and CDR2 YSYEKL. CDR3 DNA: TGCGCCAGCAGCCAAGATTCGGCAGGCGACACCTATGGCTACACCTTC. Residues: CASSQDSAGDTYGYTF.

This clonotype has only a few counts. The CDR3 DNA follows: TGTGCCAGCAACTTTAGGCCCCGGAACCAAGAGACCCAGTACTTC. This codes for CASNFRPRNQETQYF. The chain links TRBV5-4 to TRBJ2-5, with D hard to call. Trimming cost V 6 bases and J 0 bases, with 15 bases left between them. The CDR3 loop spans 15 amino acids. Germline values: CDR1 SGHNT, CDR2 YYREEE (reference sequence). The whole variable domain, filled in from reference TRBV5-4 and TRBJ2-5, reads ETGVTQSPTHLIKTRGQQVTLRCSSQSGHNTVSWYQQALGQGPQFIFQYYREEENGRGNFPPRFSGLQFPNYSSELNVNALELDDSALYLCASNFRPRNQETQYFGPGTRLLVL.